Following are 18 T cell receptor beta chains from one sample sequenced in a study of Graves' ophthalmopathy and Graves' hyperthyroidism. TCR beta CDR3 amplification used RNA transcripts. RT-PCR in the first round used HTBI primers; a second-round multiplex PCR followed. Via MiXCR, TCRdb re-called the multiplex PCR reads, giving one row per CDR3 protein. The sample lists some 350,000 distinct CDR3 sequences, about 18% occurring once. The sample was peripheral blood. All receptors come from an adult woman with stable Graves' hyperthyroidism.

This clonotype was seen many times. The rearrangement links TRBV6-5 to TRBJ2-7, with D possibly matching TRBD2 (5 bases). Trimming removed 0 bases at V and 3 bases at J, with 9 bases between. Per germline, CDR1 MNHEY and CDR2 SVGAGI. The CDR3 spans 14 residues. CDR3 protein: CASSYSAGFYEQYF. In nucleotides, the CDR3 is TGTGCCAGCAGTTACTCGGCGGGCTTCTACGAGCAGTACTTC.

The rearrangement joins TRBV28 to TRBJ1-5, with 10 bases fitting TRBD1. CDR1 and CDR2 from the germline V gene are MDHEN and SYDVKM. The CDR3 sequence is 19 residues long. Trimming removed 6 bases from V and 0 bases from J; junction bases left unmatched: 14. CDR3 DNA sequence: TGTGCCAGCAGCAACATAGGGACAGGGGACGAATATAGCAATCAGCCCCAGCATTTT. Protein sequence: CASSNIGTGDEYSNQPQHF. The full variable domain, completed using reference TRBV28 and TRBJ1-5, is DVKVTQSSRYLVKRTGEKVFLECVQDMDHENMFWYRQDPGLGLRLIYFSYDVKMKEKGDIPEGYSVSREKKERFSLILESASTNQTSMYLCASSNIGTGDEYSNQPQHFGDGTRLSIL.

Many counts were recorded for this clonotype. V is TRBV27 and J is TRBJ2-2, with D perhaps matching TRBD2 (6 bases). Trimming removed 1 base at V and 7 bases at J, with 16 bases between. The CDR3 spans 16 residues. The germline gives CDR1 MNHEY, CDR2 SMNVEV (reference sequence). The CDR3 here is CASSLLTTGTGGELFF. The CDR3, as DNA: TGTGCCAGCAGTTTATTAACTACGGGGACTGGCGGGGAGCTGTTTTTT.

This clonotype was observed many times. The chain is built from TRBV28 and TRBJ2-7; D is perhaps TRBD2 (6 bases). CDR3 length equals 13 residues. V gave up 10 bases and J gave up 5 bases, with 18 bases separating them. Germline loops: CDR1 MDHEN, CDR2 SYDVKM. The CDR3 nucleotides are TGTGCCACCGGGCGGGGTCTTCCGGACGAGCAGTACTTC. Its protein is CATGRGLPDEQYF.

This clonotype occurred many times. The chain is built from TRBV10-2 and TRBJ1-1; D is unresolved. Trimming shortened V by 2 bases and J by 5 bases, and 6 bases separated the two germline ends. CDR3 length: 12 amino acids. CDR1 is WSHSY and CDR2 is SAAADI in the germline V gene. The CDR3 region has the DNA TGCGCCAGCAGTGAGGTGGGGACTGAAGCTTTCTTT. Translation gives CASSEVGTEAFF.

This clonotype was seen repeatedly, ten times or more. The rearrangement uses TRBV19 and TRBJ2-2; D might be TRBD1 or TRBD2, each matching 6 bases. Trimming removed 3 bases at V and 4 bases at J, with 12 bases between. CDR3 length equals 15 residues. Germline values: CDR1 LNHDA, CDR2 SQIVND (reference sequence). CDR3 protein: CASSIRGLTTGELFF. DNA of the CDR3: TGTGCCAGTAGTATTCGGGGGCTGACCACCGGGGAGCTGTTTTTT.

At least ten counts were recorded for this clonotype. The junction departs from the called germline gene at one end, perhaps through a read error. The CDR3 nucleotides are TGCAGTGCTCCCCAGGGAAATAGCAATCAGTCCCAGCATTTT. Translation: CSAPQGNSNQSQHF. The J gene is TRBJ1-5, the V gene TRBV20-1; a weak D match, TRBD1 (5 bases). The germline gives CDR1 DFQATT, CDR2 SNEGSKA (reference sequence). CDR3 length: 14 residues.

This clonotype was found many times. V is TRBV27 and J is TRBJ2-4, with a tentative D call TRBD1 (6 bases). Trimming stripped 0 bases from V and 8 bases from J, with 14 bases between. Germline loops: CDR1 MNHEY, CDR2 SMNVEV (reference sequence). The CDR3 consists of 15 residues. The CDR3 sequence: CASSLSWGRLDIQYF. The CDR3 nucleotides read TGTGCCAGCAGTTTATCCTGGGGGCGGTTGGACATTCAGTACTTC.

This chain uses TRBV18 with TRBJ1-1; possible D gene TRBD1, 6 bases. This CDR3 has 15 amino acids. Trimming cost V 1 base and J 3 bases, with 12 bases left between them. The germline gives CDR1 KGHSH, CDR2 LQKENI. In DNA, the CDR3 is TGTGCCAGCTCACCACAGAGTAACAGGGACACTGAAGCTTTCTTT. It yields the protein CASSPQSNRDTEAFF.

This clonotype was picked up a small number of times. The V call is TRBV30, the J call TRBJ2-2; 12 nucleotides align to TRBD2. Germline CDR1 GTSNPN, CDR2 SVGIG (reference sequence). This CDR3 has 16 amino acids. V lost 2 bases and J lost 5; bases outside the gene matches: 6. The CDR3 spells CAWSRQTSGRTGELFF. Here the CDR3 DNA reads TGTGCCTGGAGTAGACAGACTAGCGGGAGAACCGGGGAGCTGTTTTTT.

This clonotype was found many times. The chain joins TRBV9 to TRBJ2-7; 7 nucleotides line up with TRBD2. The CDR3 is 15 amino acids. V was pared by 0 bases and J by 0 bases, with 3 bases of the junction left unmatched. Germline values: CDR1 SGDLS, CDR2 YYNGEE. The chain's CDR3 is CASSVGPGGSYEQYF. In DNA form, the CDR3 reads TGTGCCAGCAGCGTAGGGCCGGGGGGCTCCTACGAGCAGTACTTC.

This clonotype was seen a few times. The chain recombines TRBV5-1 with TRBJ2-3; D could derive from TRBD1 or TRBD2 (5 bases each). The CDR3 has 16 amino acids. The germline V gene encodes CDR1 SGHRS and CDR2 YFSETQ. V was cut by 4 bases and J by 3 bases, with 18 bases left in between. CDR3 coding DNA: TGCGCCAGCAGCACCCCCGGGCCGGGGCTTACAGATACGCAGTATTTT. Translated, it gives CASSTPGPGLTDTQYF.

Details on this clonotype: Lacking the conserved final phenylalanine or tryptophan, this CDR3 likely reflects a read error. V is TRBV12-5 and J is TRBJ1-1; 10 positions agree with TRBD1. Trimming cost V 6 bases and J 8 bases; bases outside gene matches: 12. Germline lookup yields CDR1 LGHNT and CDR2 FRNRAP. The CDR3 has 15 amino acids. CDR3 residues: CASGHAGTGDPEAFV. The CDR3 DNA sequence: TGTGCTAGTGGACATGCCGGGACAGGGGATCCAGAAGCTTTCGTT.

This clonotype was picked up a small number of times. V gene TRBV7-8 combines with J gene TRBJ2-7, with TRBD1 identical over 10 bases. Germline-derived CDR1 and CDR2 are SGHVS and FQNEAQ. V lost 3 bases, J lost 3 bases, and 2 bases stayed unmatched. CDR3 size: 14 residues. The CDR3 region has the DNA TGTGCCAGCAGCTTGGACAGGGGGGTCTACGAGCAGTACTTC. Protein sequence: CASSLDRGVYEQYF.

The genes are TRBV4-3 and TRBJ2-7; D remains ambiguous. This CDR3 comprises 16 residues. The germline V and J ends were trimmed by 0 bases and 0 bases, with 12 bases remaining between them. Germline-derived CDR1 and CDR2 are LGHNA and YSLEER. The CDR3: CASSQDFAASSYEQYF. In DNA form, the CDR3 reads TGCGCCAGCAGCCAAGATTTCGCGGCCAGCTCCTACGAGCAGTACTTC.

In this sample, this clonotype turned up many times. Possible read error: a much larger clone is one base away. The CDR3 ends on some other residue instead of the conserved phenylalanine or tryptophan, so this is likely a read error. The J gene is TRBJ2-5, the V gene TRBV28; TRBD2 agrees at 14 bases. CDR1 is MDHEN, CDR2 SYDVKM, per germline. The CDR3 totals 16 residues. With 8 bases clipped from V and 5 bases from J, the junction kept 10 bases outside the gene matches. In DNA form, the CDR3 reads TGTGCCAGCGGTAGATGGGGACTAGCGGGAGCCGAGACCCAGTACTCC. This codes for CASGRWGLAGAETQYS.

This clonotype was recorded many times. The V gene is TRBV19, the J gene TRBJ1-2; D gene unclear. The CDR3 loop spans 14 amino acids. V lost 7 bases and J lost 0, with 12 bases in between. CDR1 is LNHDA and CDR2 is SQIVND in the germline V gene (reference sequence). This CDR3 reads CASTKDLANYGYTF. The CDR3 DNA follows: TGTGCCAGTACCAAGGACCTCGCTAACTATGGCTACACCTTC.

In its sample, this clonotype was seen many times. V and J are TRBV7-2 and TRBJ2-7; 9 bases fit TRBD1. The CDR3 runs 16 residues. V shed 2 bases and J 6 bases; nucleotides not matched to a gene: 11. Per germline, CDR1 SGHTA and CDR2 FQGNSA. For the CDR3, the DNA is TGTGCCAGCAGCTTAAATAGTCCGTTGACAGGGGGCGAGCAGTACTTC. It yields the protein CASSLNSPLTGGEQYF.